A single sample gave rise to the 7 T cell receptor beta chains below, sequenced in a study of blood T cell repertoires in COVID-19. Sequencing used immunoSEQ multiplex PCR; TCRdb keeps in-frame clones, though not all of them. The profile shows about 240,000 clones, 75% to 85% of them singletons. Sample: peripheral blood. The receptors come from a woman aged 80 or older with COVID-19, enrolled during active disease.

V usage is TRBV13 and J usage is TRBJ1-5; TRBD1 matches 7 bases. The V gene's germline CDR1 is PRHDT and CDR2 FYEKMQ (reference sequence). This CDR3 comprises 17 residues. J lost 0 bases, V lost 5 bases, and 10 bases had no gene match. CDR3 sequence: CASSQTTGFSSNQPQHF. The CDR3 coding sequence is TGTGCCAGCAGCCAAACGACAGGGTTCAGTAGCAATCAGCCCCAGCATTTT.

The J gene is TRBJ2-3, the V gene TRBV7-9, with D maybe TRBD1 (6 bases). With 2 bases removed from V and 1 base from J, the gap between germline ends came to 16 bases. From germline, CDR1 is SEHNR and CDR2 FQNEAQ (reference sequence). The CDR3 runs 17 residues. The CDR3 coding sequence is TGTGCCAGCAGCTTAAGTCTACAGGGCCTAGGCACAGATACGCAGTATTTT. Translating it yields CASSLSLQGLGTDTQYF.

This chain links TRBV5-8 with TRBJ2-1; 9 nucleotides match TRBD2. CDR1 is SGHTS, CDR2 YDEGEE, per germline. CDR3 length: 15 amino acids. J was trimmed by 2 bases and V by 4 bases; bases with no gene match: 4. The CDR3 loop is CASSAGLATYNEQFF. CDR3 nucleotides: TGTGCCAGCAGCGCGGGACTAGCCACCTACAATGAGCAGTTCTTC.

This clone was counted a few times. In DNA, the CDR3 is TGCGCCAGCAGCCAAGACTCAGCAGGGAACACTGAAGCTTTCTTT. Translated: CASSQDSAGNTEAFF. The V and J genes are TRBV4-3 and TRBJ1-1; no reliable D call. Germline V CDR1 and CDR2: LGHNA, YSLEER. This CDR3 spans 15 amino acids. V lost 0 bases, J lost 1 base, and 9 bases lay in between.

As to this clone: An end of the junction differs from the germline gene, which may be a read error. The rearrangement uses TRBV11-2 and TRBJ1-1; D perhaps matches TRBD1 (6 bases). Per germline, CDR1 SGHAT and CDR2 FQNNGV. This CDR3 spans 13 amino acids. The CDR3, as DNA: TGTGCCAGCAGCTTAGCGGGGCCCTCCATGGGGGCCTTT. It codes for CASSLAGPSMGAF. The complete variable domain, with remaining parts taken from reference TRBV11-2 and TRBJ1-1, reads EAGVAQSPRYKIIEKRQSVAFWCNPISGHATLYWYQQILGQGPKLLIQFQNNGVVDDSQLPKDRFSAERLKGVDSTLKIQPAKLEDSAVYLCASSLAGPSMGAFGQGTRLTVV.

This clone was picked up a small number of times. The gene calls are TRBV6-6 and TRBJ2-7; the match to TRBD1 covers 10 bases. Germline values: CDR1 MNHNY, CDR2 SVGAGI (reference sequence). The J segment lost 4 bases and the V segment lost 5 bases, leaving 8 bases of the junction unmatched. The CDR3 sequence is 15 residues long. The CDR3 nucleotides are TGTGCCAGCAGTACTCCCGGGACAGGGGTGTACGAGCAGTACTTC. Amino acids: CASSTPGTGVYEQYF.

The DNA for the CDR3 is TGTGCCAGCAGTTATATTGCCGGGGAGCTGTTTTTT. This translates into CASSYIAGELFF. The chain links TRBV28 to TRBJ2-2; no definite D call. CDR1 and CDR2 from the germline V gene are MDHEN and SYDVKM. This CDR3 contains 12 residues. The V end was cut by 4 bases, the J end by 6 bases, with 6 bases between.